These 6 T cell receptor beta chains came from one sample sequenced in a study of blood T cell repertoires in COVID-19. Only in-frame clones appear in the TCRdb table, and some are missing; sequencing was by immunoSEQ multiplex PCR. The sample records some 300,000 clones, 90% being singletons. What was sequenced was peripheral blood. The receptors derive from a middle-aged woman with COVID-19, enrolled during active disease.

This sequence joins TRBV10-3 and TRBJ2-7, with D maybe TRBD1 (6 bases). Germline V gene lookup returns CDR1 ENHRY and CDR2 SYGVKD. This CDR3 spans 15 amino acids. Deletions cut 3 bases from V and 2 bases from J, with 14 bases between. CDR3 loop: CAISDPDRKTYEQYF. CDR3 in DNA: TGTGCCATCAGTGACCCGGACAGAAAAACCTACGAGCAGTACTTC.

The V gene is TRBV27, the J gene TRBJ1-2; D gene ambiguous. Germline assignment: CDR1 MNHEY and CDR2 SMNVEV (reference sequence). Between the trimmed V and J ends, which lost 2 bases and 5 bases, there was a span of 9 bases. The CDR3 has 13 residues. CDR3 DNA sequence: TGTGCCAGCAGTTTAGAGGGAGGGTATGGCTACACCTTC. The encoded protein is CASSLEGGYGYTF.

The V gene is TRBV3-1 (or the pseudogene TRBV3-2), the J gene TRBJ1-2; unclear D gene. The ends were cut back, 3 bases at V and 4 bases at J, with 6 bases in the middle. CDR1 is LGHDT, CDR2 YNNKEL, per germline (reference sequence). The CDR3 loop spans 12 amino acids. This chain's CDR3 is CASSQVSYGYTF. For the CDR3, the DNA is TGTGCCAGCAGCCAGGTTAGCTATGGCTACACCTTC.

J is TRBJ2-5 and V is TRBV7-9, with a possible D match to TRBD1 (6 bases). V lost 5 bases, J lost 5 bases, and 12 bases lay in between. Per germline, CDR1 SEHNR and CDR2 FQNEAQ (reference sequence). CDR3 length: 13 amino acids. The CDR3 coding sequence is TGTGCCAGCAGCATCGACAGGTGGGAGACCCAGTACTTC. Its translation: CASSIDRWETQYF.

The chain joins TRBV5-1 to TRBJ1-5, with D unclear. CDR1 and CDR2 (germline): SGHRS, YFSETQ. Trimming shortened V by 7 bases and J by 5 bases, and 13 bases separated the two germline ends. This CDR3 has 13 amino acids. This CDR3 reads CASATEIYQPQHF. The CDR3, as DNA: TGCGCCAGCGCTACAGAAATTTATCAGCCCCAGCATTTT. The full variable domain, in which reference TRBV5-1 and TRBJ1-5 provide the parts outside the CDR3, is KAGVTQTPRYLIKTRGQQVTLSCSPISGHRSVSWYQQTPGQGLQFLFEYFSETQRNKGNFPGRFSGRQFSNSRSEMNVSTLELGDSALYLCASATEIYQPQHFGDGTRLSIL.

This clone was picked up one time. This rearrangement joins TRBV9 to TRBJ2-1; TRBD2 matches at 14 bases. The germline V gene encodes CDR1 SGDLS and CDR2 YYNGEE. Germline trimming cut 4 bases from V and 6 bases from J; bases unmatched to any gene: 18. The CDR3 is made up of 20 amino acids. CDR3 protein: CASSFFSGTSGGPLGNEQFF. CDR3 nucleotide sequence: TGTGCCAGCAGCTTCTTCTCAGGGACTAGCGGGGGACCCCTCGGCAATGAGCAGTTCTTC.